This T cell receptor (beta chain) comes out of a study of blood T cell repertoires in COVID-19. Study-level background: The United States, Italy and Spain were the sources of the acute and convalescent COVID-19 samples. T cells, B-cell-depleted T cells, or PBMCs provided the cDNA or gDNA that served as material.

Trimming stripped 6 bases from V and 0 bases from J, with 15 bases between. The germline V gene has CDR1 SNHLY and CDR2 FYNNEI. This CDR3 is built from 16 residues. Authors' analysis steps: The authors estimated nucleated cell counts from reference gene primer amplification. The table came from immunoSEQ multiplex PCR; TCRdb's copy has only in-frame clones and leaves some out. The V and J calls and clone size are taken from that table; D and trimming were inferred from the DNA. The repertoire consists of under 250,000 clones, with 85% to 90% occurring once and the leading ten covering 6.2%. This clone was recorded a few times.

This sequence originates from a man aged 60 to 75 with acute or convalescent COVID-19. V and J are TRBV2 and TRBJ1-5; D is uncertain. Source material: peripheral blood. The CDR3 DNA sequence: TGTGCCAGCAGGGGCGGGGTGGCAGTTAGCAATCAGCCCCAGCATTTT. This translates into CASRGGVAVSNQPQHF.